The TCR beta chain under discussion was sequenced for a study of blood T cell repertoires in COVID-19. The CDR3 loop spans 14 amino acids. Trimming removed 9 bases from V and 0 bases from J, with 12 bases in between. The germline V gene encodes CDR1 ENHRY and CDR2 SYGVKD. Assay used: immunoSEQ multiplex PCR; TCRdb lists only in-frame clones, some missing. The profile covers under 60,000 clones, with about 85% appearing a single time and about 10% taken by the ten largest. The J gene is TRBJ1-3, the V gene TRBV10-3; possibly TRBD1 for D (5 bases). The source of this sequence is a human donor in a cohort sampled during active COVID-19. Sequenced material: peripheral blood. CDR3: CAISGLDSGNTIYF. As DNA, the CDR3 is TGTGCCATTTCAGGGCTTGACTCTGGAAACACCATATATTTT.